The 16 T cell receptor beta chains below were found in one sample sequenced in a study of T-cell reconstitution after alpha-beta-depleted transplantation in children. Unique molecular identifiers were used to barcode this TCRbeta library. A single record per CDR3 protein comes from TCRdb applying MiXCR to the PCR reads. The sample includes approximately 510,000 distinct CDR3 sequences, about 17% of them seen just once. The specimen comprised PBMCs from the stem cell graft donor, sampled from the stem cell graft. The receptors were sampled from a human donor who donated a stem cell graft to a child with acute lymphoblastic leukemia.

The chain recombines TRBV12-3 or TRBV12-4 with TRBJ2-7; a weak D match, TRBD2 (6 bases). V dropped 4 bases and J dropped 3 bases, with 10 bases sitting between them. The CDR3 is made up of 13 amino acids. The CDR3 protein is CASSWGLHYEQYF. For the CDR3, the DNA is TGTGCCAGCAGTTGGGGACTCCACTACGAGCAGTACTTC.

In this sample, this clonotype turned up a few times. The rearrangement uses TRBV9 and TRBJ1-2; perhaps TRBD1 as D (5 bases). There are 14 residues in the CDR3. Trimming took off 4 bases at V and 2 bases at J, with 12 bases between the two ends. The germline gives CDR1 SGDLS, CDR2 YYNGEE. CDR3 nucleotides: TGTGCCAGCAGCTCGGGACTCACGAACTATGGCTACACCTTC. Its translation is CASSSGLTNYGYTF.

The chain uses TRBV20-1 and TRBJ2-5; tentative D call: TRBD1 (7 bases). This CDR3 is built from 15 residues. Per germline, CDR1 DFQATT and CDR2 SNEGSKA (reference sequence). With 1 base removed from V and 0 bases from J, the gap between germline ends came to 12 bases. CDR3 nucleotides: TGCAGTGCTAGAGTGACAGGGAGGTACCAAGAGACCCAGTACTTC. Translating it yields CSARVTGRYQETQYF.

The rearrangement uses TRBV16 and TRBJ1-1; D call uncertain. V lost 1 base to trimming and J lost 1 base, with 4 bases between them. The CDR3 extends over 13 amino acids. Per germline, CDR1 KGHSY and CDR2 FQNENV. The DNA of the CDR3 is TGTGCCAGCAGCCAATTCTCGAACACTGAAGCTTTCTTT. Protein: CASSQFSNTEAFF.

This chain connects TRBV29-1 to TRBJ2-5; D remains unclear. From germline, CDR1 is SQVTM and CDR2 ANQGSEA. The CDR3 totals 14 residues. Trimming pared 2 bases from V and 1 base from J, leaving 11 bases between. The CDR3 region has the DNA TGCAGCGTTGAATCGGGTTCGGCCCAAGAGACCCAGTACTTC. Translation gives CSVESGSAQETQYF.

The genes are TRBV18 and TRBJ2-7; 9 nucleotides agree with TRBD2. Germline loops: CDR1 KGHSH, CDR2 LQKENI. This CDR3 contains 15 residues. After removal of 4 bases from V and 1 base from J, the junction contained 5 bases not matched to a gene. The CDR3 is CASSRRTSESYEQYF. DNA for the CDR3: TGTGCCAGCTCACGTAGGACTAGCGAATCCTACGAGCAGTACTTC.

The chain combines TRBV7-3 with TRBJ1-2; D not certain. V shed 2 bases and J shed 12 bases, with 7 bases lying between them. The CDR3 is 10 residues long. CDR1 SGHTA and CDR2 FQGTGA come from the germline V gene. CDR3 nucleotides: TGTGCCAGCAGCTTAGTGTCGAACACCTTC. Amino acid sequence: CASSLVSNTF.

This clonotype was counted a few times. J is TRBJ1-2 and V is TRBV18; the D is unclear. Germline V CDR1 and CDR2: KGHSH, LQKENI. Trimming took 3 bases from V and 3 from J, leaving 11 bases between them. This CDR3 is built from 14 residues. The CDR3 bases are TGTGCCAGCTCACCGGAAAACGAACACTATGGCTACACCTTC. Translation: CASSPENEHYGYTF.

This rearrangement joins TRBV7-9 to TRBJ2-2; D may correspond to TRBD1 or TRBD2 (5 bases each). The germline V and J ends were trimmed by 3 bases and 0 bases, with 11 bases remaining between them. Germline V lookup: CDR1 SEHNR, CDR2 FQNEAQ (reference sequence). CDR3 length: 16 residues. Written as DNA, the CDR3 is TGTGCCAGCAGCTTGGGGACCTTCACGAACACCGGGGAGCTGTTTTTT. This translates into CASSLGTFTNTGELFF. Looking up the rest from reference TRBV7-9 and TRBJ2-2 gives the full variable domain: DTGVSQNPRHKITKRGQNVTFRCDPISEHNRLYWYRQTLGQGPEFLTYFQNEAQLEKSRLLSDRFSAERPKGSFSTLEIQRTEQGDSAMYLCASSLGTFTNTGELFFGEGSRLTVL.

There are a few counts of this clonotype. The chain carries TRBV5-1 and TRBJ2-2; maybe TRBD2 (5 bases). Trimming removed 0 bases from V and 1 base from J, with 10 bases in between. Germline CDR1 and CDR2: SGHRS and YFSETQ. The CDR3 is made up of 16 amino acids. The CDR3 DNA reads as TGCGCCAGCAGCTTGGTTGGGAGATTGAACACCGGGGAGCTGTTTTTT. It codes for CASSLVGRLNTGELFF.

The chain recombines TRBV20-1 with TRBJ2-2, with TRBD2 identical over 14 bases. V lost 6 bases, J lost 4 bases, and 4 bases stayed unmatched. The CDR3 is made up of 15 amino acids. The germline V gene encodes CDR1 DFQATT and CDR2 SNEGSKA (reference sequence). CDR3 loop: CSAGTSGRGTGELFF. The CDR3 region has the DNA TGCAGTGCCGGGACTAGCGGGAGAGGCACCGGGGAGCTGTTTTTT.

As for this clonotype: The junction differs from germline at one of its ends, possibly a read error. V and J are TRBV12-3 or TRBV12-4 and TRBJ2-3; D may match TRBD1 or TRBD2 (6 bases each). The CDR3 runs to 18 residues. CDR3: CTSGPQWGAGRGTDTQYF. As DNA, the CDR3 is TGTACCAGCGGCCCTCAGTGGGGGGCGGGGAGAGGAACAGATACGCAGTATTTT.

In the case of this clonotype: One end of the junction does not line up with germline, which may come from a read error. This chain uses TRBV5-1 with TRBJ2-3; possibly TRBD1 for D (5 bases). The CDR3 loop spans 11 amino acids. CDR1 SGHRS and CDR2 YFSETQ come from the germline V gene. CDR3: CASSLGQQRYF. CDR3 nucleotides: TGCGCCAGCAGCTTGGGACAGCAGCGTTACTTT.

This clonotype was observed a handful of times. The chain employs TRBV20-1 and TRBJ2-7, with D uncertain. CDR3 length equals 12 residues. Trimming took 6 bases from V and 0 from J, leaving 9 bases between them. The germline gives CDR1 DFQATT, CDR2 SNEGSKA (reference sequence). This CDR3 reads CSAGIGSYEQYF. The CDR3, as DNA: TGCAGTGCGGGCATCGGCTCCTACGAGCAGTACTTC.

The V gene is TRBV5-1, the J gene TRBJ2-1, with unresolved D. Trimming shortened V by 0 bases and J by 7 bases, and 14 bases separated the two germline ends. The CDR3 spans 15 residues. CDR1 SGHRS and CDR2 YFSETQ come from the germline V gene. The CDR3: CASSLVVGLRNEQFF. CDR3 nucleotide sequence: TGCGCCAGCAGCTTGGTTGTGGGGTTGCGGAATGAGCAGTTCTTC.

The chain carries TRBV12-3 or TRBV12-4 and TRBJ2-2; D not resolved. This CDR3 is built from 11 residues. The V gene lost 2 bases and the J gene lost 11 bases, with 6 bases spanning the gap. The CDR3 is CASSLNLELFF. As DNA, the CDR3 is TGTGCCAGCAGTTTAAATCTCGAGCTGTTTTTT.